This TCR beta chain originates from a study of sequential checkpoint blockade in melanoma (dated by TCRdb to about 2019). About the full investigation: Patients were assigned by 1:1 randomization to either first-line nivolumab followed by ipilimumab (arm A) or ipilimumab followed by nivolumab (arm B). The same lesion was the source of approximately 79% of the matched pre- and post-treatment tumor biopsy pairs. For 20 or so patients, matched tumor biopsies were taken both before treatment and at week 13, after single-agent nivolumab (arm A) or ipilimumab (arm B). DNA from 91 pretreatment melanoma tumor samples underwent TCRbeta immunosequencing. Maintenance nivolumab was given following each of the two trial sequences. Overall study outcomes, separate from this receptor: Tumor T-cell fraction and clonality were correlated with PD-L1 staining and CD8+ T-cell counts, but not with mutational load. Validation of the response-prediction model combining TCR metrics and mutation burden is needed in larger, independent patient cohorts. Small sample sizes and reduced statistical power limited the within-arm analyses of tumor T-cell fraction. In the nivolumab-first arm (arm A), an association was found between pretreatment tumor TIL clonality and response (P = .04). Clinical benefit was about 30 times more likely to be achieved by patients whose tumor T-cell fraction and clonality increased by week 13.

The immunoSEQ Assay was used to immunosequence TCRbeta CDR3 regions from genomic DNA. Genomic DNA was amplified by bias-controlled multiplex PCR before high-throughput sequencing. Per the authors' processing: To quantify the absolute abundance of each unique TCRbeta CDR3 region, the sequences were collapsed and filtered. Clonality, defined as 1 minus Pielou's evenness, was calculated using only productive rearrangements. Tumor T-cell fraction was computed by normalizing TCRbeta template counts to usable DNA, estimated from several housekeeping genes. A previously published method was used to identify clones whose frequencies were significantly greater in on-treatment samples than in baseline samples. TCRdb mirrors the immuneACCESS table, restricted to in-frame sequences. Some clones are absent from its copies; in checked studies, under half trace to an unresolved V gene, and the reason for the others is unknown. The V and J calls and clone size come from that table; D and trimming were worked out from the DNA. This sample is represented by several thousand clones; about a fifth of them were singletons. The ten top clones hold around 8% of the sample.

This clone was detected many times. The clone's antigen remains unknown. No per-base quality is available; no much larger clone lies one base away. What the treatment or condition label conveys for this sample: randomized to nivolumab then ipilimumab (arm A) or the reverse (arm B). No trial patient had received prior DNA-damaging chemotherapy. Samples were obtained from patients with melanoma enrolled in CheckMate 064, a randomized, open-label phase II trial of sequential checkpoint blockade. Tumor TCR sequencing used genomic DNA from formalin-fixed paraffin-embedded (FFPE) tissue samples. The CDR3 holds 16 amino acids from the cysteine to the phenylalanine. Only CDR3 DNA is held: 48 bases, read in frame from base 1. The CDR1 and CDR2 encoded by the germline V gene are SGHNT and YENEEA. V loses 5 bases at its end and J loses 5 bases; junction bases beyond the gene matches: 12.

This receptor chain uses TRBV11-3 and TRBJ2-5, and 9 junctional nucleotides match TRBD2. This sample comprised tumor tissue (inferred from file names), obtained from a patient given nivolumab and ipilimumab in sequence. This TCR was sampled from a human donor with melanoma. The CDR3 amino acid sequence is: CASSANLAGAFETQYF. The DNA sequence is given as TGTGCCAGCAGCGCTAATTTAGCGGGGGCTTTTGAGACCCAGTACTTC. With all but the CDR3 taken from the reference TRBV11-3 and TRBJ2-5 genes, the full variable domain is: EAGVVQSPRYKIIEKKQPVAFWCNPISGHNTLYWYLQNLGQGPELLIRYENEEAVDDSQLPKDRFSAERLKGVDSTLKIQPAELGDSAVYLCASSANLAGAFETQYFGPGTRLLVL.